These 8 T cell receptor beta chains were all obtained from the same sample, sequenced in a study of T-cell memory formation after mild COVID-19. TCRdb analysed the 5' RACE reads with MiXCR anew, one entry per CDR3 protein. The profile shows more than 400,000 distinct CDR3 sequences, approximately 18% of them singletons. The sequencing input was PBMCs or a T cell subset sorted from them (not recorded which). The receptors originated from an adult woman who had mild COVID-19 (a few samples of this study predate the infection). Cell type and time point are not known.

On this clonotype itself: A much larger clone differs from this one at a single base, so this may be a read error. The rearrangement links TRBV12-3 or TRBV12-4 to TRBJ2-7, with D hard to call. The CDR3 loop spans 11 amino acids. V dropped 4 bases and J dropped 5 bases, with 6 bases sitting between them. CDR3 nucleotides: TGTGCCAGCAGTTCCCCCCACGAGCAGTACTTC. Its protein product is CASSSPHEQYF.

This rearrangement joins TRBV12-3 or TRBV12-4 to TRBJ2-1; D is perhaps TRBD2 (7 bases). This CDR3 contains 18 residues. V was trimmed by 0 bases and J by 8 bases, leaving 23 bases between them. CDR3 in amino acids: CASSLALRAGKGGDEQFF. CDR3 DNA: TGTGCCAGCAGTTTAGCGCTTCGAGCGGGAAAGGGGGGGGATGAGCAGTTCTTC.

This clonotype was seen only a few times. V usage is TRBV19 and J usage is TRBJ2-1, with TRBD2 identical over 12 bases. Trimming took 1 base from V and 9 from J; bases not matched to a gene: 10. The CDR3 has 17 residues. Germline V gene data show CDR1 as LNHDA and CDR2 as SQIVND (reference sequence). Written as DNA, the CDR3 is TGTGCCAGTAGTATAGGGAGGACTAGCGGGAAGGGGCCTGAGCAGTTCTTC. Translating it yields CASSIGRTSGKGPEQFF.

This clonotype was observed a few times. This rearrangement joins TRBV7-9 to TRBJ2-5, with D perhaps matching TRBD2 (5 bases). The CDR3 has 15 residues. V was shortened by 2 bases and J by 6 bases, with 16 bases between the two germline ends. CDR1 SEHNR and CDR2 FQNEAQ come from the germline V gene (reference sequence). The CDR3 nucleotides are TGTGCCAGCAGCTTAATCCCCGCGGGTGATCAGACCCAGTACTTC. Its protein is CASSLIPAGDQTQYF.

In this sample, this clonotype turned up a few times. This chain connects TRBV7-2 to TRBJ2-1; D could derive from TRBD1 or TRBD2 (5 bases each). Trimming left V 5 bases short and J 12 bases short, with 14 bases between. This CDR3 comprises 12 residues. Germline V gene lookup returns CDR1 SGHTA and CDR2 FQGNSA. For the CDR3, the DNA is TGTGCCAGCAGCAAAGACGTGGGGGTGCAGTTCTTC. It yields the protein CASSKDVGVQFF.

This clonotype turned up a few times. This sequence joins TRBV5-1 and TRBJ1-1, with TRBD1 matching over 8 bases. Looked up from germline, CDR1 is SGHRS and CDR2 is YFSETQ. This CDR3 is built from 16 residues. The J segment lost 5 bases and the V segment lost 0 bases, leaving 9 bases of the junction unmatched. The CDR3 loop reads CASSLGPAGGQTEAFF. CDR3 DNA sequence: TGCGCCAGCAGCTTGGGCCCCGCAGGGGGCCAAACTGAAGCTTTCTTT. The full variable domain, its missing parts supplied by reference TRBV5-1 and TRBJ1-1, is KAGVTQTPRYLIKTRGQQVTLSCSPISGHRSVSWYQQTPGQGLQFLFEYFSETQRNKGNFPGRFSGRQFSNSRSEMNVSTLELGDSALYLCASSLGPAGGQTEAFFGQGTRLTVV.

The rearrangement links TRBV18 to TRBJ2-7; TRBD1 might be the D (6 bases). Germline CDR1 KGHSH, CDR2 LQKENI. This CDR3 region has 16 residues. V was clipped by 6 bases and J by 4 bases, with 22 bases between them. CDR3 residues: CASSTDRAALGYEQYF. The DNA of the CDR3 is TGTGCCAGCTCTACGGACAGAGCAGCTTTGGGGTACGAGCAGTACTTC. Combining the CDR3 with reference TRBV18 and TRBJ2-7 gives the whole variable domain NAGVMQNPRHLVRRRGQEARLRCSPMKGHSHVYWYRQLPEEGLKFMVYLQKENIIDESGMPKERFSAEFPKEGPSILRIQQVVRGDSAAYFCASSTDRAALGYEQYFGPGTRLTVT.

This clonotype showed up just once. The chain joins TRBV5-5 to TRBJ2-3; tentatively, D is TRBD1 or TRBD2 (5 bases each). Trimming left V 4 bases short and J 2 bases short, with 17 bases between. The CDR3 consists of 16 residues. In germline, CDR1 is SGHKS, CDR2 YYEKEE (reference sequence). CDR3 sequence (DNA): TGTGCCAGCAGCCCTCCGGGACCACCTCTCACAGATACGCAGTATTTT. Its protein product is CASSPPGPPLTDTQYF. The variable domain in full, completed from reference TRBV5-5 and TRBJ2-3, reads DAGVTQSPTHLIKTRGQQVTLRCSPISGHKSVSWYQQVLGQGPQFIFQYYEKEERGRGNFPDRFSARQFPNYSSELNVNALLLGDSALYLCASSPPGPPLTDTQYFGPGTRLTVL.